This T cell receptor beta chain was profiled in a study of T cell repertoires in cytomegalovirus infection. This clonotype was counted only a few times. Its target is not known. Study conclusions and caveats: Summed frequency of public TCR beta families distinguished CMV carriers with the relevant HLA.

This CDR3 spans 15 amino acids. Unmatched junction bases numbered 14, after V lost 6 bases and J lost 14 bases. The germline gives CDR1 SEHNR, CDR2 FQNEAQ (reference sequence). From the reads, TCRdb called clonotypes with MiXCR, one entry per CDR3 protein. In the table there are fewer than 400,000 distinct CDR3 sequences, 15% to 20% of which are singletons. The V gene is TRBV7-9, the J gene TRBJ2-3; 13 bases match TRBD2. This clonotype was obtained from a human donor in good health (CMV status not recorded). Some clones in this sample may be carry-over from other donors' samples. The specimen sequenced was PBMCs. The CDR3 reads CASSWGLAGTFPPYF. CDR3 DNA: TGTGCCAGCAGTTGGGGACTAGCGGGGACTTTCCCCCCGTATTTT.